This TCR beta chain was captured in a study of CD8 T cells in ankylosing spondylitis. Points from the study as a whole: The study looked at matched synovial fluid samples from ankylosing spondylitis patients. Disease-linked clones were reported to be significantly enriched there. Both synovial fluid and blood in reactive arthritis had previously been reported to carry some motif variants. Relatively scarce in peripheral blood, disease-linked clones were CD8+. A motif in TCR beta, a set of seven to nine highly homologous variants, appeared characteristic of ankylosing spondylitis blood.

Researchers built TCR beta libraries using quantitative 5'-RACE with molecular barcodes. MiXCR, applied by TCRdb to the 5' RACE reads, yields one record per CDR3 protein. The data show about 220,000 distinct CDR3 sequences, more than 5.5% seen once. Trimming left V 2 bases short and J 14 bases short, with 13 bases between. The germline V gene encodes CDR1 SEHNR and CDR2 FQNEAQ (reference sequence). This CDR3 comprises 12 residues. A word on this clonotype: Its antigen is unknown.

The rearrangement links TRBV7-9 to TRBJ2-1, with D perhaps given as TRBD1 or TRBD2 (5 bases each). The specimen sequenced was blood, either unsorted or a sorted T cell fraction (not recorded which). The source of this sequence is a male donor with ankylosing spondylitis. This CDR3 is CASSLSGRREFF. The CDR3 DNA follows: TGTGCCAGCAGCTTATCGGGACGGCGAGAGTTCTTC.